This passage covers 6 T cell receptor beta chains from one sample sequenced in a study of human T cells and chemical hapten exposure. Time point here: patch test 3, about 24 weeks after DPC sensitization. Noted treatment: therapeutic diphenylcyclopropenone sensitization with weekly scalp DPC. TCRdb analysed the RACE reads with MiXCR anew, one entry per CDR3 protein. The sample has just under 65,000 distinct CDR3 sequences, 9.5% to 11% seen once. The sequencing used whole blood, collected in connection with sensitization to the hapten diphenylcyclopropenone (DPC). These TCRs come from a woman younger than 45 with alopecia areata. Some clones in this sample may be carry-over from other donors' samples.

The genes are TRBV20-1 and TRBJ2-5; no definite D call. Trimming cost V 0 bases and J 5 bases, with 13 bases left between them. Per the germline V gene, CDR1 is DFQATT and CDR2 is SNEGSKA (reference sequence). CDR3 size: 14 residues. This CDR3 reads CSARDPVGVETQYF. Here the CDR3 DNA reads TGCAGTGCTAGAGATCCCGTAGGAGTGGAGACCCAGTACTTC.

The CDR3 protein is CASRQGSGGNQPQHF. The CDR3 nucleotides are TGTGCCAGCAGGCAGGGGTCGGGGGGCAATCAGCCCCAGCATTTT. The genes are TRBV12-3 or TRBV12-4 and TRBJ1-5; tentative D call: TRBD1 (6 bases). V dropped 6 bases and J dropped 2 bases, with 14 bases sitting between them. This CDR3 comprises 15 residues.

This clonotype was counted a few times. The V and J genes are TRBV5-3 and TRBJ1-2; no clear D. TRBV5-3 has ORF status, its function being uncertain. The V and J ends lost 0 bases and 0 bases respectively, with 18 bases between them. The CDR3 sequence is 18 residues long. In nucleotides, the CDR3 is TGTGCCAGAAGCTTGGTTGTACAGTCGGGAAGTTCTAACTATGGCTACACCTTC. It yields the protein CARSLVVQSGSSNYGYTF.

CDR3 sequence reads: CSGRQGRTDTQYF. CDR3 bases: TGCAGCGGGAGACAGGGGAGGACAGATACGCAGTATTTT. This sequence joins TRBV29-1 and TRBJ2-3, with 8 bases matching TRBD1. This CDR3 comprises 13 residues. Germline V gives CDR1 SQVTM, CDR2 ANQGSEA. The J segment lost 3 bases and the V segment lost 7 bases, leaving 6 bases of the junction unmatched.

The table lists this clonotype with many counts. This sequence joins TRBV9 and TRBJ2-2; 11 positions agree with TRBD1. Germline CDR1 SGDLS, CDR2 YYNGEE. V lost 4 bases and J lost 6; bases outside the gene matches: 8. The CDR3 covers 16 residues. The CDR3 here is CASSFGGQGAPGELFF. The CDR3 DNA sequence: TGTGCCAGCAGCTTCGGCGGACAGGGGGCGCCCGGGGAGCTGTTTTTT.

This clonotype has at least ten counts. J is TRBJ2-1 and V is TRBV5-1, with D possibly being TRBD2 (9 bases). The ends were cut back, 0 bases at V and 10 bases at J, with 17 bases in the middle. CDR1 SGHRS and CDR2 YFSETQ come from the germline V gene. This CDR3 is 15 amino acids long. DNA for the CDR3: TGCGCCAGCAGCTTGGCGGCTAGCGGGACAGGAGAGCAGTTCTTC. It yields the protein CASSLAASGTGEQFF.